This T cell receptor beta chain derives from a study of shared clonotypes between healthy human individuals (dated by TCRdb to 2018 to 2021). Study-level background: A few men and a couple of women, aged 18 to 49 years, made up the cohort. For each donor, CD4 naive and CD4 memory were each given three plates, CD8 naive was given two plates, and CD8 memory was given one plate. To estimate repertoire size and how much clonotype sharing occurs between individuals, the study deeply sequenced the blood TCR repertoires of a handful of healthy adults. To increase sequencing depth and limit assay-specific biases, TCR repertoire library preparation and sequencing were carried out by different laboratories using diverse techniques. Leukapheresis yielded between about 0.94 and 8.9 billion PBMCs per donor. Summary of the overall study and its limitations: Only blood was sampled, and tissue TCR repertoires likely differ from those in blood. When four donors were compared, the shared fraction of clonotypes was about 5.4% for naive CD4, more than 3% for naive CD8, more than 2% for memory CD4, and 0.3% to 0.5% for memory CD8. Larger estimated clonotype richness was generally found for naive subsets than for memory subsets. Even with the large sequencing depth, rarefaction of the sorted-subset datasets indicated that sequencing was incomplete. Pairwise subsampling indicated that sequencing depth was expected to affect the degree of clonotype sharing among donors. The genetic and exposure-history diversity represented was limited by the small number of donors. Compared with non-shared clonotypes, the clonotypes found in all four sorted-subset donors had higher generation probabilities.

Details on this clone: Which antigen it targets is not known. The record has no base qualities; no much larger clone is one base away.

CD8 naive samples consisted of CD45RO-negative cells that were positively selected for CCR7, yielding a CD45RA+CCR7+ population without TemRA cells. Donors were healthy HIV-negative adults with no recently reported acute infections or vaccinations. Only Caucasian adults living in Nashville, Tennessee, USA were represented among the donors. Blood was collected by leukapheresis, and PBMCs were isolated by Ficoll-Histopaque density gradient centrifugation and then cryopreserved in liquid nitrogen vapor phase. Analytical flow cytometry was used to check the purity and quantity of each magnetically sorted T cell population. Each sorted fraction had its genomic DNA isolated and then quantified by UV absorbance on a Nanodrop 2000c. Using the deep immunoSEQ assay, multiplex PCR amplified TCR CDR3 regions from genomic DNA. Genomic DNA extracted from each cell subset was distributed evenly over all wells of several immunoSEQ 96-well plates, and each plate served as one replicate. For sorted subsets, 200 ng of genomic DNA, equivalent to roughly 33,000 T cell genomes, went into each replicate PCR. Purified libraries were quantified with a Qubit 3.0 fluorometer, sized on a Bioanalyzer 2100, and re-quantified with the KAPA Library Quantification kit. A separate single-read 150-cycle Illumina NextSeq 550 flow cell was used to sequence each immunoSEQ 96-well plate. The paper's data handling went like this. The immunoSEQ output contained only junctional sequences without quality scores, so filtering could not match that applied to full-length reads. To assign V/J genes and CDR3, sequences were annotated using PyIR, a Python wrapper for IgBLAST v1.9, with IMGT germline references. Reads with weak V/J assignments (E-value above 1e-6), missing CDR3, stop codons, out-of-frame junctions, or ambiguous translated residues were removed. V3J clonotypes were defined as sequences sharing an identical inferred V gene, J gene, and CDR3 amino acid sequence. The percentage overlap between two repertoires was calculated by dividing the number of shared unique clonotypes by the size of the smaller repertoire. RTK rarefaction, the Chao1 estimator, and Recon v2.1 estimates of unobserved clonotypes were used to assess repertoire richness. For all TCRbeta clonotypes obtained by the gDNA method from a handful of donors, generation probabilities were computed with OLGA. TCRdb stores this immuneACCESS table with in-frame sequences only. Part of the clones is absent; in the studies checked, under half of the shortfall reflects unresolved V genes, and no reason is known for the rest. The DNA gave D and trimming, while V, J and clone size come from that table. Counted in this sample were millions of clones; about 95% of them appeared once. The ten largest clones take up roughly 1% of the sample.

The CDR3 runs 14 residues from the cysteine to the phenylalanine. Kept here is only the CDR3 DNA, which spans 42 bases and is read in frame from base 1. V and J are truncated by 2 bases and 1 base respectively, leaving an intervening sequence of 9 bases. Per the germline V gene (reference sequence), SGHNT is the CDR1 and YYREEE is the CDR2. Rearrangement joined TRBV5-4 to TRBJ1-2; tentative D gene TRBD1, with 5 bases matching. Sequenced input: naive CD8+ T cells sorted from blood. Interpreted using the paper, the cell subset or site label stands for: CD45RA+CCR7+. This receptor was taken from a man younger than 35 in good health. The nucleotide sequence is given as TGTGCCAGCAGCTTACCGGGACTTAACTATGGCTACACCTTC. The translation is CASSLPGLNYGYTF.